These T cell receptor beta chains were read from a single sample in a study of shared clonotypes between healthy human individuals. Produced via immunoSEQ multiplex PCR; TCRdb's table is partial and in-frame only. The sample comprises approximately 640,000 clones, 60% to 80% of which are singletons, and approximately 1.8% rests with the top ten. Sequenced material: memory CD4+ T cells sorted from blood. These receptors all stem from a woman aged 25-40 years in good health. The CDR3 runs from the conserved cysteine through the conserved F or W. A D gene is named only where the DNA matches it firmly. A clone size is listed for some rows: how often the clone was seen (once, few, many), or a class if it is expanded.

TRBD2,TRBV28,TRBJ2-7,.,CASSFSKGLGTSFDYEQYF,TGTGCCAGCAGTTTTAGTAAGGGGTTAGGGACTAGCTTCGACTACGAGCAGTACTTC
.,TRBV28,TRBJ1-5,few,CASRRQGGNQPQHF,TGTGCCAGCAGAAGACAAGGGGGCAATCAGCCCCAGCATTTT
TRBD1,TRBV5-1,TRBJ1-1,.,CASSLGQGGTEAFF,TGCGCCAGCAGCTTGGGACAGGGTGGCACTGAAGCTTTCTTT
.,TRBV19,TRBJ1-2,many,CASTGARGTDGYTF,TGTGCCAGTACAGGGGCCAGGGGTACGGACGGCTACACCTTC
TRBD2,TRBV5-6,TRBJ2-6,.,CASSWTSGSSGANVLTF,TGTGCCAGCAGCTGGACTAGCGGGAGCTCTGGGGCCAACGTCCTGACTTTC
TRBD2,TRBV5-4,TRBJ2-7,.,CASSLTSGSSYEQYF,TGTGCCAGCAGCTTGACTAGCGGAAGCTCCTACGAGCAGTACTTC
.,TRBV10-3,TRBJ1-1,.,CAISEGDVSTEAFF,TGTGCCATCAGTGAGGGGGATGTTAGCACTGAAGCTTTCTTT
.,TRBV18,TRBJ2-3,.,CASSPPRTPLTDTQYF,TGTGCCAGCTCACCACCAAGGACACCTCTCACAGATACGCAGTATTTT
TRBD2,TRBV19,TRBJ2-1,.,CASSIWLADSYNEQFF,TGTGCCAGTAGTATTTGGCTAGCGGACTCCTACAATGAGCAGTTCTTC
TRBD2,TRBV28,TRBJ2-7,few,CASSSQLTSGSSYEQYF,TGTGCCAGCAGTTCGCAATTGACTAGCGGGAGCTCCTACGAGCAGTACTTC
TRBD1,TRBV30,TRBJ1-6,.,CAVGWDRRNSPLHF,TGTGCCGTAGGGTGGGACAGGAGGAATTCACCCCTCCACTTT
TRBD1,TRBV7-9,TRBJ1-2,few,CASSWGQGYGYTF,TGTGCCAGCAGCTGGGGACAGGGATATGGCTACACCTTC
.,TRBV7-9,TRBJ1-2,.,CASSLEAGSGGYTF,TGTGCCAGCAGCTTAGAAGCAGGTTCTGGCGGCTACACCTTC
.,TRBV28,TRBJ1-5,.,CASSFAAAQYSNQPQHF,TGTGCCAGCAGTTTCGCGGCCGCCCAATATAGCAATCAGCCCCAGCATTTT
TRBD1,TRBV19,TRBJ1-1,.,CATDRGTNTEAFF,TGTGCCACGGACAGGGGGACGAACACTGAAGCTTTCTTT
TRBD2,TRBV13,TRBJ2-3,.,CASSYPGLAGELADTQYF,TGTGCCAGCAGCTACCCGGGACTAGCGGGAGAATTGGCAGATACGCAGTATTTT
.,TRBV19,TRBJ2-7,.,CASSTRQVWAYEQYF,TGTGCCAGTAGTACGCGACAGGTATGGGCCTACGAGCAGTACTTC
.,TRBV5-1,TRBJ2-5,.,CASSPGHSQETQYF,TGCGCCAGCAGCCCTGGACACAGTCAAGAGACCCAGTACTTC
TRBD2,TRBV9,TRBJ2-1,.,CASSVGLAGTYNEQFF,TGTGCCAGCAGCGTGGGGCTAGCGGGAACTTACAATGAGCAGTTCTTC
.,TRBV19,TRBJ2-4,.,CATRTLAKNIQYF,TGTGCCACCCGAACCCTAGCCAAAAACATTCAGTACTTC
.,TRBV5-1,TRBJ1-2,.,CASSLSARLWDGYTF,TGCGCCAGCAGCTTGTCTGCACGCCTTTGGGATGGCTACACCTTC
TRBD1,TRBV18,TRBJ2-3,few,CASSPNRGRTDTQYF,TGTGCCAGCTCACCAAACAGGGGGCGCACAGATACGCAGTATTTT
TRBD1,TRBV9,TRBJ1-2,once,CASSLEDRAGYTF,TGTGCCAGCAGCCTGGAGGACAGGGCCGGCTACACCTTC
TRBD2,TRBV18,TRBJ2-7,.,CASSPSGLADSYEQYF,TGTGCCAGCTCACCTTCGGGACTAGCGGACTCCTACGAGCAGTACTTC
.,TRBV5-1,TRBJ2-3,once,CASSLAGASTDTQYF,TGCGCCAGCAGCTTGGCTGGGGCTAGCACAGATACGCAGTATTTT
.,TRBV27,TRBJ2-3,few,CASSLFGTDTQYF,TGTGCCAGCAGTTTATTCGGCACAGATACGCAGTATTTT
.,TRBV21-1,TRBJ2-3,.,CASTKDYPLPGDTQYF,TGTGCCAGCACCAAGGACTATCCTTTGCCGGGAGATACGCAGTATTTT
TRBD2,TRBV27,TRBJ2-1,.,CASSLYGGEGQSSYNEQFF,TGTGCCAGCAGTTTATACGGTGGGGAGGGGCAGAGCTCCTACAATGAGCAGTTCTTC
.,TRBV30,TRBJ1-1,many,CALQGHTEAFF,TGTGCCTTGCAGGGTCACACTGAAGCTTTCTTT
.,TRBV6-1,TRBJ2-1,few,CASSERDSYNEQFF,TGTGCCAGCAGTGAGCGGGACTCCTACAATGAGCAGTTCTTC
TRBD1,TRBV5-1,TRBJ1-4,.,CASSPPGQGGTNEKLFF,TGCGCCAGCAGCCCACCGGGACAGGGGGGAACTAATGAAAAACTGTTTTTT
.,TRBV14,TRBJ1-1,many,CASSQIQNTEAFF,TGTGCCAGCAGCCAAATTCAAAACACTGAAGCTTTCTTT
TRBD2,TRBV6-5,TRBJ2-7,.,CASRGLAGAYEQYF,TGTGCCAGCAGGGGACTAGCGGGAGCCTACGAGCAGTACTTC
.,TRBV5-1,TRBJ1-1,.,CASSTTGRGVRNTEAFF,TGCGCCAGCAGCACCACTGGCAGGGGAGTTAGGAACACTGAAGCTTTCTTT
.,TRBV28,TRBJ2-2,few,CASSPGPTNTGELFF,TGTGCCAGTTCTCCGGGACCGACGAACACCGGGGAGCTGTTTTTT
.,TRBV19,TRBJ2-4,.,CASSLGAAGAKNIQYF,TGTGCCAGTAGCCTGGGGGCTGCGGGGGCCAAAAACATTCAGTACTTC
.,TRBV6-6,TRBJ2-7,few,CASSYADREGSYEQYF,TGTGCCAGCAGTTACGCGGACAGGGAGGGTTCCTACGAGCAGTACTTC
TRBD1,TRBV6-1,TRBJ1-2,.,CASSEKIGTGNYGYTF,TGTGCCAGCAGTGAAAAAATCGGGACAGGGAACTATGGCTACACCTTC
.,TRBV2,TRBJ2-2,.,CASRNTSITGELFF,TGTGCCAGCAGGAATACATCAATCACCGGGGAGCTGTTTTTT
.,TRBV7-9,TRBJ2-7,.,CASSRLRDSPYEQYF,TGTGCCAGCAGCCGGTTGAGGGACTCCCCTTACGAGCAGTACTTC
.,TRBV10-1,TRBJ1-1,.,CASKSIPQGALARNTEAFF,TGCGCCAGTAAGTCTATTCCCCAGGGAGCACTAGCGAGGAACACTGAAGCTTTCTTT
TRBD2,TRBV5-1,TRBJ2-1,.,CASSSTSAAGYNEQFF,TGCGCCAGCAGCTCGACTAGCGCTGCGGGGTACAATGAGCAGTTCTTC
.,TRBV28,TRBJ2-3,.,CASSLGQKVTDTQYF,TGTGCCAGCAGTTTAGGACAGAAAGTCACAGATACGCAGTATTTT
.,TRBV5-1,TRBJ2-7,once,CASNPLGLGEQYF,TGCGCCAGCAACCCCCTTGGGTTGGGCGAGCAGTACTTC
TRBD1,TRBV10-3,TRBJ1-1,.,CAIKGTGWAEAFF,TGTGCCATCAAAGGGACAGGGTGGGCTGAAGCTTTCTTT
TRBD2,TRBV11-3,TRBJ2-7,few,CASSTEGLAGNEQYF,TGTGCCAGCAGCACCGAGGGACTAGCGGGAAACGAGCAGTACTTC
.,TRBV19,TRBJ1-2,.,CASSIGLQTTGYGYTF,TGTGCCAGTAGTATAGGCCTGCAAACAACGGGCTATGGCTACACCTTC
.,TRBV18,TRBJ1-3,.,CASSTLDSGNTIYF,TGTGCCAGCTCGACCCTAGACTCTGGAAACACCATATATTTT
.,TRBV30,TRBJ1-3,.,CAWETGSSGNTIYF,TGTGCCTGGGAAACAGGGAGCTCTGGAAACACCATATATTTT
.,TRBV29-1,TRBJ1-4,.,CSVSGVLPNEKLFF,TGCAGCGTATCGGGGGTGTTGCCTAATGAAAAACTGTTTTTT
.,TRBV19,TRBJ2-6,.,CASSIRSSGANVLTF,TGTGCCAGTAGCATAAGGAGCTCTGGGGCCAACGTCCTGACTTTC
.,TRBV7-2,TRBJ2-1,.,CASSLQLDNEQFF,TGTGCCAGCAGCTTACAGCTCGACAATGAGCAGTTCTTC
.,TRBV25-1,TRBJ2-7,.,CASSGRGSEQYF,TGTGCCAGCAGTGGCCGGGGCTCCGAGCAGTACTTC
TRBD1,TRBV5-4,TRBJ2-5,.,CASSPTPTGGTETQYF,TGTGCCAGCAGCCCAACCCCCACAGGGGGTACGGAGACCCAGTACTTC
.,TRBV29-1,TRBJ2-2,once,CSVVWSRTGELFF,TGCAGCGTTGTATGGTCTAGGACCGGGGAGCTGTTTTTT
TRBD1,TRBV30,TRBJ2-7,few,CAGVGTGVYEQYF,TGTGCCGGTGTAGGGACAGGGGTCTACGAGCAGTACTTC
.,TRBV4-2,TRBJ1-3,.,CASSQGALSSGNTIYF,TGTGCCAGCAGCCAAGGGGCCTTGAGCTCTGGAAACACCATATATTTT